The next 12 T cell receptor beta chains were all read from a single sample in a study of blood T cells in healthy people across ages. PCR was performed a second time for about 7 to 12 cycles using a sample-barcoded 5' primer and a J-beta primer mix. From the 5' RACE reads, TCRdb called clonotypes with MiXCR, one entry per CDR3 protein. The repertoire holds over a million distinct CDR3 sequences, with around 59% as singletons. Input material: blood. These receptors were taken from a man younger than 30 in good health.

The rearrangement links TRBV25-1 to TRBJ1-1; D is unresolved. Germline lookup yields CDR1 MGHDK and CDR2 SYGVNS. Trimming took off 2 bases at V and 1 base at J, with 5 bases between the two ends. This CDR3 region has 13 residues. CDR3 residues: CASSERRNTEAFF. In nucleotides, the CDR3 is TGTGCCAGCAGTGAACGCAGGAACACTGAAGCTTTCTTT.

The chain uses TRBV7-2 and TRBJ2-1; D gene uncertain. The tail of the sequence fits TRBJ2-7 better, so the J call may be wrong. Germline assignment: CDR1 SGHTA and CDR2 FQGNSA. There are 16 residues in the CDR3. Here the CDR3 DNA reads TGTGCCAGCAGCCAGACGGGCCCGAGCTCCTACAATGAGCAGTACTTC. It encodes CASSQTGPSSYNEQYF.

CDR3 protein: CASSLLQGPEETQYF. CDR3 sequence (DNA): TGCGCCAGCAGCCTACTACAGGGGCCAGAAGAGACCCAGTACTTC. J is TRBJ2-5 and V is TRBV5-1, with 7 nucleotides matching TRBD1. CDR1 and CDR2 from the germline V gene are SGHRS and YFSETQ. Trimming took 4 bases from V and 3 from J; bases not matched to a gene: 9. CDR3 length: 15 amino acids.

Only a few counts were recorded for this clonotype. This chain joins TRBV6-2 or TRBV6-3 and TRBJ2-4; TRBD1 matches at 8 bases. V lost 0 bases to trimming and J lost 13 bases; unmatched junction nucleotides: 11. Germline V lookup: CDR1 MNHEY, CDR2 SVGEGT. The length of the CDR3 is 15 residues. The CDR3 loop is CASSYSTRQGWEQYF. CDR3 sequence (DNA): TGTGCCAGCAGTTACTCGACGCGACAGGGGTGGGAGCAGTACTTC.

As to this clonotype: One junction end disagrees with the germline gene, perhaps due to a read error. The chain uses TRBV11-2 and TRBJ2-7; the D gene is possibly TRBD2 (5 bases). CDR1 SGHAT and CDR2 FQNNGV come from the germline V gene. The CDR3 has 14 amino acids. CDR3: CASSSGLNLYEQYF. The DNA of the CDR3 is TGCGCCAGCAGCTCTGGACTGAACCTCTACGAGCAGTACTTC.

A few counts support this clonotype. This chain joins TRBV6-5 and TRBJ2-3; 10 bases agree with TRBD1. Germline V gene data show CDR1 as MNHEY and CDR2 as SVGAGI. The CDR3 runs 16 residues. Trimming removed 3 bases from V and 2 bases from J; junction bases left unmatched: 5. As DNA, the CDR3 is TGTGCCAGCAGTTATGGGACAGGGGTACTCACAGATACGCAGTATTTT. It encodes CASSYGTGVLTDTQYF.

This clonotype appeared a few times. This chain connects TRBV15 to TRBJ2-7, with D tentatively TRBD1 (6 bases). Germline V gene lookup returns CDR1 LNHNV and CDR2 YYDKDF (reference sequence). The CDR3 contains 13 residues. Trimming removed 2 bases at V and 4 bases at J, with 9 bases between. The CDR3 region has the DNA TGTGCCACCAGCAGACCGGGACATTACGAGCAGTACTTC. This translates into CATSRPGHYEQYF.

The CDR3 protein is CASSPPPPGLAGVETQYF. CDR3 in DNA: TGTGCCAGCAGCCCGCCTCCTCCGGGACTAGCGGGAGTAGAGACCCAGTACTTC. This sequence joins TRBV3-1 and TRBJ2-7, with 14 bases matching TRBD2. The J call may be faulty, since TRBJ2-5 better matches the DNA end. CDR1 and CDR2 from the germline V gene are LGHDT and YNNKEL (reference sequence). This CDR3 region has 18 residues.

This chain connects TRBV10-2 to TRBJ2-4; 12 bases match TRBD2. This CDR3 contains 15 residues. Germline-derived CDR1 and CDR2 are WSHSY and SAAADI. J lost 4 bases, V lost 3 bases, and 1 base had no gene match. The CDR3 DNA reads TGCGCCAGCAGTGATGGACTAGCGGGGAAAAACATTCAGTACTTC. It is translated as CASSDGLAGKNIQYF.

A remark on this clonotype: Sequence at one end of the junction differs from germline and may be a read error. The chain joins TRBV27 to TRBJ1-2, with 8 bases that match TRBD1. Germline lookup yields CDR1 MNHEY and CDR2 SMNVEV (reference sequence). There are 14 residues in the CDR3. CDR3 coding DNA: TGTGCCGGCAGTTTTACAGGGGGATCGGGAGGCTACACCTTC. This sequence encodes CAGSFTGGSGGYTF.

The genes are TRBV7-2 and TRBJ2-7; D is possibly TRBD2 (6 bases). The CDR3 runs to 17 residues. V lost 2 bases and J lost 1, with 18 bases in between. In germline, CDR1 is SGHTA, CDR2 FQGNSA. The CDR3 nucleotides read TGTGCCAGCAGCTTAACGGGTCTACGGGAGCGGTCCTACGAGCAGTACTTC. This codes for CASSLTGLRERSYEQYF.

V is TRBV20-1 and J is TRBJ1-4, with TRBD1 matching 8 bases. The germline V gene encodes CDR1 DFQATT and CDR2 SNEGSKA (reference sequence). V was clipped by 6 bases and J by 4 bases; unmatched bases: 10. The CDR3 covers 15 residues. The CDR3 loop is CSASNPGQVNEKLFF. The CDR3, as DNA: TGCAGTGCCTCGAATCCGGGACAGGTTAATGAAAAACTGTTTTTT.